Each of the 6 T cell receptor beta chains below was sequenced from the same sample in a study of T cells in Graves' hyperthyroidism and ophthalmopathy. It was RNA transcripts that yielded the amplified TCR beta CDR3 regions. Carried out on the TCR CDR3, a first-round RT-PCR used the HTBI primer set. From the multiplex PCR reads, TCRdb called clonotypes with MiXCR, one entry per CDR3 protein. The repertoire holds around 490,000 distinct CDR3 sequences, with about 20% as singletons. Sequencing was done on a sample of blood. Source of these receptors: a man between 35 and 55 years old with Graves' ophthalmopathy.

This clonotype has only a few counts. The rearrangement links TRBV6-2 or TRBV6-3 to TRBJ1-5; 8 nucleotides agree with TRBD1. The length of the CDR3 is 16 residues. CDR1 and CDR2 from the germline V gene are MNHEY and SVGEGT. The V and J ends lost 5 bases and 4 bases, in that order; junction bases with no gene match: 10. The CDR3 sequence is CASSHHGQGKNQPQHF. The CDR3 DNA follows: TGTGCCAGCAGTCATCATGGACAGGGCAAAAATCAGCCCCAGCATTTT.

The rearrangement uses TRBV7-6 and TRBJ2-2; tentative D call: TRBD2 (6 bases). Germline lookup yields CDR1 SGHVS and CDR2 FNYEAQ. The CDR3 is 16 residues long. V lost 6 bases and J 3 bases, leaving 17 bases between the germline ends. CDR3 bases: TGTGCCAGCAGTTTTGTAGGGACTCTGGACACCGGGGAGCTGTTTTTT. This encodes CASSFVGTLDTGELFF.

This chain uses TRBV5-1 with TRBJ2-7; 9 nucleotides agree with TRBD2. Germline-derived CDR1 and CDR2 are SGHRS and YFSETQ. The junction had 14 bases not matched to a gene; V was cut back by 7 bases and J by 3 bases. This CDR3 comprises 16 residues. This CDR3 is CASSLMAGGPGYEQYF. The CDR3 DNA follows: TGCGCCAGCTCCCTGATGGCGGGGGGGCCGGGCTACGAGCAGTACTTC.

This chain connects TRBV20-1 to TRBJ1-2; D may be TRBD1 (6 bases). CDR1 DFQATT and CDR2 SNEGSKA come from the germline V gene (reference sequence). The CDR3 spans 15 residues. Trimming pared 0 bases from V and 2 bases from J, leaving 13 bases between. DNA for the CDR3: TGCAGTGCTAGAGATCTCGGACAGAGAAACTATGGCTACACCTTC. Translating it yields CSARDLGQRNYGYTF.

Comments on this clonotype: Lacking the conserved final phenylalanine or tryptophan, this CDR3 likely reflects a read error. The chain couples TRBV5-1 to TRBJ1-1; D is possibly TRBD1 (5 bases). The CDR3 loop spans 13 amino acids. Trimming stripped 0 bases from V and 3 bases from J, with 6 bases between. The germline V gene has CDR1 SGHRS and CDR2 YFSETQ. CDR3: CASSLVGDTEAFL. CDR3 sequence (DNA): TGCGCCAGCAGCTTGGTAGGGGACACTGAAGCTTTCCTT.

This clonotype has at least ten counts. V usage is TRBV12-3 or TRBV12-4 and J usage is TRBJ2-3; 10 positions agree with TRBD2. Trimming cost V 3 bases and J 6 bases; bases outside gene matches: 12. The CDR3 consists of 17 residues. The CDR3 region is CASSFRGLAGVGDTQYF. The DNA of the CDR3 is TGTGCCAGCAGTTTCCGTGGGCTAGCGGGGGTGGGGGATACGCAGTATTTT.